This T cell receptor (beta chain) was observed in a study of OX40 agonist ivuxolimab in advanced cancers. This clone occurred a few times. Produced via immunoSEQ multiplex PCR; TCRdb's table is partial and in-frame only. The profile shows about 100,000 clones, around 90% of them singletons. The clonotype comes from an adult with an advanced solid tumor such as melanoma, head and neck, liver or kidney cancer. Sequences were derived from CD4+ or CD8+ T cells sorted from blood, sampled in a trial of the OX40 agonist ivuxolimab.

The CDR3 nucleotides read TGTGCCAGCAGCTTAGAACTGTCCTATGGCTACACCTTC. Its protein product is CASSLELSYGYTF. The chain has TRBV7-8 and TRBJ1-2; D not certain. The CDR3 consists of 13 residues. Deletions cut 1 base from V and 4 bases from J, with 7 bases between. The germline V gene encodes CDR1 SGHVS and CDR2 FQNEAQ. Full variable domain (missing parts from reference TRBV7-8 and TRBJ1-2): GAGVSQSPRYKVAKRGQDVALRCDPISGHVSLFWYQQALGQGPEFLTYFQNEAQLDKSGLPSDRFFAERPEGSVSTLKIQRTQQEDSAVYLCASSLELSYGYTFGSGTRLTVV.